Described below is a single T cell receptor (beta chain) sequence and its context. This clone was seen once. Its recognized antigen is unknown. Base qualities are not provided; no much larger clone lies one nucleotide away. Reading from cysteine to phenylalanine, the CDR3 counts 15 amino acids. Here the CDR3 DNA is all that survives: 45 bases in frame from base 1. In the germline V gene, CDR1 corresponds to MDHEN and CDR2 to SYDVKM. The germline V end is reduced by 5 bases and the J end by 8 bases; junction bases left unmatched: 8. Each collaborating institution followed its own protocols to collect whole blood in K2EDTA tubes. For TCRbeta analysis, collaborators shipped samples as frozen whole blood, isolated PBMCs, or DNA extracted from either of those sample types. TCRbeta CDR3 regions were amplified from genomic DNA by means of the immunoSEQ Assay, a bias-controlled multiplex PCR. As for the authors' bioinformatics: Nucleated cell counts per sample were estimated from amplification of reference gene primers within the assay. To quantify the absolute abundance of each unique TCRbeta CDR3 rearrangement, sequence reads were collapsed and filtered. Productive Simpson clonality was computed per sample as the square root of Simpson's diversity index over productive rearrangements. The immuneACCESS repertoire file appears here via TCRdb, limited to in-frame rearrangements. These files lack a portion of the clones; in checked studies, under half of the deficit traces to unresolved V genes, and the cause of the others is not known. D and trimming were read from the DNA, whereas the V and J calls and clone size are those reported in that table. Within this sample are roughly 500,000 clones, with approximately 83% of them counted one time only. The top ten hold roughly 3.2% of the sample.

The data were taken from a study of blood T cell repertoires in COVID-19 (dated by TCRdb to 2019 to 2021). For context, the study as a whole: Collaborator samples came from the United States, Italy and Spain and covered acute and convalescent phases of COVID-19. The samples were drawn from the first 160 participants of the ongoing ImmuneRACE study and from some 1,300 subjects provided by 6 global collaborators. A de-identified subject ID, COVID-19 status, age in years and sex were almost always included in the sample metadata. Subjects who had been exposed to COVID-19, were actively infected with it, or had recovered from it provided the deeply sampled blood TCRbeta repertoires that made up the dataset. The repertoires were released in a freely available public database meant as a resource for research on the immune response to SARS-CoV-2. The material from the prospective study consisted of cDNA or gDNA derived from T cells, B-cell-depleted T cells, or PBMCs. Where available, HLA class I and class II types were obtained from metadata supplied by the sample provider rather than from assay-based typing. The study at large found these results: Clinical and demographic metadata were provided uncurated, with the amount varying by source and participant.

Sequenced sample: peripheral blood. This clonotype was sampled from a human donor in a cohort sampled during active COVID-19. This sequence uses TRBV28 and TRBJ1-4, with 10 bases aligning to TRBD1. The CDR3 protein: CASSPLDRGYEKLFF. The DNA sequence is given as TGTGCCAGCAGTCCCTTGGACAGGGGGTACGAAAAACTGTTTTTT. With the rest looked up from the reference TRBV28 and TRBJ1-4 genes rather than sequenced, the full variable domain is DVKVTQSSRYLVKRTGEKVFLECVQDMDHENMFWYRQDPGLGLRLIYFSYDVKMKEKGDIPEGYSVSREKKERFSLILESASTNQTSMYLCASSPLDRGYEKLFFGSGTQLSVL.